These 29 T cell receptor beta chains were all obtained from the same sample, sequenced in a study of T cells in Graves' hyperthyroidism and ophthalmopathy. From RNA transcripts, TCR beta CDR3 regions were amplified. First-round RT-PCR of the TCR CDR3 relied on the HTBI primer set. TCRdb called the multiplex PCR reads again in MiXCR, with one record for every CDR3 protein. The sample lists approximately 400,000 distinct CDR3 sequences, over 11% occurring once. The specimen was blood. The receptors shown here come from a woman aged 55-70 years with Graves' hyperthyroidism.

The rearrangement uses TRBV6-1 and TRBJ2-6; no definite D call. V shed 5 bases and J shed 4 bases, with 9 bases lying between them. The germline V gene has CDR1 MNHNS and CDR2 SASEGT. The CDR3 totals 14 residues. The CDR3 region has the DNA TGTGCCAGCAGTAGGGCGCAGGGGGCCAACGTCCTGACTTTC. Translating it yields CASSRAQGANVLTF.

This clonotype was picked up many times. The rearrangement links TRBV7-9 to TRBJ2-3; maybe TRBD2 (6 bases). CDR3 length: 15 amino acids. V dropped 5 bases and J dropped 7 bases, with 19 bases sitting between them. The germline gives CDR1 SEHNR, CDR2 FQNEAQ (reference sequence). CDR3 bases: TGTGCCAGCAGCCATGGGAGACTAGAGGGATATACGCAGTATTTT. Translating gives CASSHGRLEGYTQYF.

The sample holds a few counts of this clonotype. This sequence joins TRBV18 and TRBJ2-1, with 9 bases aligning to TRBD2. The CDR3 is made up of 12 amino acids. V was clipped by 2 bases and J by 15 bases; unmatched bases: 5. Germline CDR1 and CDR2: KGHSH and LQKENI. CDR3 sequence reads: CASSPVSGGAFF. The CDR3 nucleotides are TGTGCCAGCTCACCAGTTAGCGGGGGAGCGTTCTTC.

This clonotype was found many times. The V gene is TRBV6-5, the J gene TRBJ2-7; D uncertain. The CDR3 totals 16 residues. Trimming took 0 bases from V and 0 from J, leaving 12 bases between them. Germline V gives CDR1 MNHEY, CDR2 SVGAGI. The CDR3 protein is CASSYSVHDSSYEQYF. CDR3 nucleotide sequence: TGTGCCAGCAGTTACTCGGTCCACGATAGCTCCTACGAGCAGTACTTC.

The CDR3 DNA follows: TGTGCCAACTCCTGGGGACAGGGTGACGGTGGCTACACCTTC. This translates into CANSWGQGDGGYTF. V usage is TRBV6-1 and J usage is TRBJ1-2; 9 bases align to TRBD1. Germline CDR1 and CDR2: MNHNS and SASEGT. V shed 10 bases, J shed 7 bases, and the junction held 13 bases outside the gene matches. The CDR3 has 14 residues.

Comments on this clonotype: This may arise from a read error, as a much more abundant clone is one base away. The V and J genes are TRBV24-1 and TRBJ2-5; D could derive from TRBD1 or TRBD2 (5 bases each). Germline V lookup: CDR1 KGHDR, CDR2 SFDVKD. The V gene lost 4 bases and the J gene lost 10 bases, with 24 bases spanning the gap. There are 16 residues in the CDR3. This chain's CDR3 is CATSDRAGAGIGIQYF. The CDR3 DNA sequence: TGTGCCACCAGTGACCGTGCCGGGGCAGGTATTGGGATCCAGTACTTC.

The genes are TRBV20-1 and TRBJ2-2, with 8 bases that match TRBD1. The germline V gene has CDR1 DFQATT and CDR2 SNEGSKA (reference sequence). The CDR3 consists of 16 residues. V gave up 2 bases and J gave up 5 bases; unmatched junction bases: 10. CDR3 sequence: CSARRPGTGKTGELFF. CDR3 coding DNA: TGCAGTGCTAGACGTCCCGGGACAGGAAAAACCGGGGAGCTGTTTTTT.

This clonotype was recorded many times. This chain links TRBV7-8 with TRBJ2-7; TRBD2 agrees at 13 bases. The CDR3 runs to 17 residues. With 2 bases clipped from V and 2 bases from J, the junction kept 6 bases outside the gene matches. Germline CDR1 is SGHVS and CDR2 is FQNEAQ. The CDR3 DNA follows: TGTGCCAGCAGCTTACGGACTAGCGGGAGTGGGCCCTACGAGCAGTACTTC. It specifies CASSLRTSGSGPYEQYF.

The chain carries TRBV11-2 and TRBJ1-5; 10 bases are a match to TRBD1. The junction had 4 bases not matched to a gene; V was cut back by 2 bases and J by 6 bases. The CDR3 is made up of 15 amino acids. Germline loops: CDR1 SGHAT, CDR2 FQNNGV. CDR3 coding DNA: TGTGCCAGCAGCTTATCGACAGGGGGCGGTCAGCCCCAGCATTTT. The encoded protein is CASSLSTGGGQPQHF.

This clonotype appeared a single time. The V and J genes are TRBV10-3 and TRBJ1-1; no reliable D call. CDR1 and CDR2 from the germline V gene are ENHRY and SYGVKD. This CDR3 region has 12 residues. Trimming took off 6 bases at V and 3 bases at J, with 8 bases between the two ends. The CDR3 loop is CAISPGDTEAFF. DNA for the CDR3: TGTGCCATCAGCCCCGGGGACACTGAAGCTTTCTTT.

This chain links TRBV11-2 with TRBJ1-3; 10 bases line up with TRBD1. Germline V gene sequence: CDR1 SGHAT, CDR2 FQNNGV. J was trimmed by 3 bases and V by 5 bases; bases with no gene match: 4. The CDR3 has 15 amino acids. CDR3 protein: CASSAGQGVGNTIYF. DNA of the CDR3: TGTGCCAGCAGCGCCGGACAGGGGGTTGGAAACACCATATATTTT.

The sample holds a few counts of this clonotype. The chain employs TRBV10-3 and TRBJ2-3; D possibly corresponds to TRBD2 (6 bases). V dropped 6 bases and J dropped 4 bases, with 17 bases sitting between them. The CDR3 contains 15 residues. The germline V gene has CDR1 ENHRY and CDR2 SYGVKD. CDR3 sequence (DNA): TGTGCCATCAGGTCTAGTCGGGAGTCGGCAGATACGCAGTATTTT. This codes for CAIRSSRESADTQYF.

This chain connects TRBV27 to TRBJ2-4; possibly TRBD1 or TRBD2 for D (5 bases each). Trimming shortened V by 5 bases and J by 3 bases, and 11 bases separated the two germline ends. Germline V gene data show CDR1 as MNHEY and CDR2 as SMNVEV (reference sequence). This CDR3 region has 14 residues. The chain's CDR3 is CASSLRDDKNIQYF. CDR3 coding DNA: TGTGCCAGCAGTCTCCGGGACGACAAAAACATTCAGTACTTC.

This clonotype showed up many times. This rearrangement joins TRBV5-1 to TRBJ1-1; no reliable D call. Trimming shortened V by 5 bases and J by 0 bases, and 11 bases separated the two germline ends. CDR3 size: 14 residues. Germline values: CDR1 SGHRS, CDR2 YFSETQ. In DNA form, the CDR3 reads TGCGCCAGCAGAACAGCCAACCTGAACACTGAAGCTTTCTTT. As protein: CASRTANLNTEAFF.

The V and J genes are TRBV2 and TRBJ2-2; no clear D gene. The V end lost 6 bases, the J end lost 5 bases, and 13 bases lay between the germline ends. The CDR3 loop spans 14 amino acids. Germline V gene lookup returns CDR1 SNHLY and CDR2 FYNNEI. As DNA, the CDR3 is TGTGCCAGCAGCCCTAGGGTAGTGACCGGGGAGCTGTTTTTT. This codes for CASSPRVVTGELFF. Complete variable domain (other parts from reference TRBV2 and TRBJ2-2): EPEVTQTPSHQVTQMGQEVILRCVPISNHLYFYWYRQILGQKVEFLVSFYNNEISEKSEIFDDQFSVERPDGSNFTLKIRSTKLEDSAMYFCASSPRVVTGELFFGEGSRLTVL.

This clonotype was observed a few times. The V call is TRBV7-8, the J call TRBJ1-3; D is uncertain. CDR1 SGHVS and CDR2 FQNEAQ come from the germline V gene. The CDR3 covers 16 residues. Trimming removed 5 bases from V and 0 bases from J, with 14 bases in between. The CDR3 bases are TGTGCCAGCAGCCTCAGGCGGGTATTCTCTGGAAACACCATATATTTT. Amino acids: CASSLRRVFSGNTIYF.

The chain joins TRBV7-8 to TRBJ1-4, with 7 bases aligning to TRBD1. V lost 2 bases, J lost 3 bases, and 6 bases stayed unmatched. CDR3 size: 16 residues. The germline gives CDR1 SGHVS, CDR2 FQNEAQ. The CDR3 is CASSLTDRAPNEKLFF. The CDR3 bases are TGTGCCAGCAGCTTAACCGACAGGGCGCCTAATGAAAAACTGTTTTTT.

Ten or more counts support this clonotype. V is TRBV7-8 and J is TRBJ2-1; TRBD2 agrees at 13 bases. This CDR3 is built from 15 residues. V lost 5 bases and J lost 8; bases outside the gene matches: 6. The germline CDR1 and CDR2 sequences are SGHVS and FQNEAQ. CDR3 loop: CASSPLAGGMDEQFF. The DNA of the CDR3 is TGTGCCAGCAGCCCACTAGCGGGAGGGATGGATGAGCAGTTCTTC.

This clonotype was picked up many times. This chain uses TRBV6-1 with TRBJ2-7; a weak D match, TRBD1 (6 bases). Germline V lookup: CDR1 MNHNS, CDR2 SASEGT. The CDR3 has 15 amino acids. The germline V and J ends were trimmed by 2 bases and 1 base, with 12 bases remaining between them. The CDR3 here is CASSELWTASYEQYF. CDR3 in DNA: TGTGCCAGCAGTGAACTCTGGACAGCGTCCTACGAGCAGTACTTC.

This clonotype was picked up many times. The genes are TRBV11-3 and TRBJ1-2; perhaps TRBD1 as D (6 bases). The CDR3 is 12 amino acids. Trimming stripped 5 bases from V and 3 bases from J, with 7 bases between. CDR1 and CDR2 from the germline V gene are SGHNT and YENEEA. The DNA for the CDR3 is TGTGCCAGCAGCCGGACAGACTATGGCTACACCTTC. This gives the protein CASSRTDYGYTF. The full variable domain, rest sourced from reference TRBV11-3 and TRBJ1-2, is EAGVVQSPRYKIIEKKQPVAFWCNPISGHNTLYWYLQNLGQGPELLIRYENEEAVDDSQLPKDRFSAERLKGVDSTLKIQPAELGDSAVYLCASSRTDYGYTFGSGTRLTVV.

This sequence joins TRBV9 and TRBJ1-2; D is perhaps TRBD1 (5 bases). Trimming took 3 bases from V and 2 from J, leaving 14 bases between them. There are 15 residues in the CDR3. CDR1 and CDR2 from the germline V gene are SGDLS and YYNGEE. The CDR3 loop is CASSGRDLWNYGYTF. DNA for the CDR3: TGTGCCAGCAGCGGCCGGGACCTATGGAACTATGGCTACACCTTC.

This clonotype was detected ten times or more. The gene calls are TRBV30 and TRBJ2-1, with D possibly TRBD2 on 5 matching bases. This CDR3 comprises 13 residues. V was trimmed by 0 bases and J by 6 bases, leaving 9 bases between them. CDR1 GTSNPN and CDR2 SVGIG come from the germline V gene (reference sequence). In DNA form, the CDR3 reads TGTGCCTGGAGTGTAAACGAGGGCAATGAGCAGTTCTTC. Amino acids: CAWSVNEGNEQFF.

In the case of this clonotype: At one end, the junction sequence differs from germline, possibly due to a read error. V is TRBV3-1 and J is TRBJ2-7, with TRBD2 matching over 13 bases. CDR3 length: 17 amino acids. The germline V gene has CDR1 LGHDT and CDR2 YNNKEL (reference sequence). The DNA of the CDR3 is TGTGCCAGCAGCCCTAACCTCGGGACTAGCGGGATCTACGAGCAGCACTTC. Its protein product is CASSPNLGTSGIYEQHF.

This chain's CDR3 is CASSHNLAGALYYEQYF. The CDR3 DNA follows: TGTGCCAGCAGCCATAATCTAGCGGGAGCCCTATACTACGAGCAGTACTTC. The rearrangement uses TRBV3-1 and TRBJ2-7; 10 nucleotides align to TRBD2. The CDR3 is 17 residues long. The V segment lost 3 bases and the J segment 3 bases; nucleotides outside the gene matches: 11. Germline CDR1 LGHDT, CDR2 YNNKEL (reference sequence).

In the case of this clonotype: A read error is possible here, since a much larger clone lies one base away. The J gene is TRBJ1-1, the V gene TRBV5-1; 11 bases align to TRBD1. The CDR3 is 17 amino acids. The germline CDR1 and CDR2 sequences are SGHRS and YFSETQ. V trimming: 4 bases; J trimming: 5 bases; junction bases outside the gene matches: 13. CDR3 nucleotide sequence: TGCGCCAGCAGCCTTGGGGGGGACAGGGGGGGGGGGACTGAAGCTTTCTTT. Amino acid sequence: CASSLGGDRGGGTEAFF.

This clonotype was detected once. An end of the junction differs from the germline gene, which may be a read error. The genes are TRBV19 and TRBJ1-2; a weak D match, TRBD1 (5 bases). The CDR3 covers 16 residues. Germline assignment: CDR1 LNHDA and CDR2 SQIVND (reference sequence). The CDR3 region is CAGSLGQGQVRYGYTF. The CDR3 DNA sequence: TGTGCCGGTAGTCTCGGACAAGGCCAAGTACGGTATGGCTACACCTTC.

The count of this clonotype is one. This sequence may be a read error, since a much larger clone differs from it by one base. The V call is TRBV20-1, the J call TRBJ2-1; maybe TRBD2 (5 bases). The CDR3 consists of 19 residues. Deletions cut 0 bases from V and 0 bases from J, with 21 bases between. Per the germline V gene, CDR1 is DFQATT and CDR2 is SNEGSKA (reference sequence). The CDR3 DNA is TGCAGTGCTAGAGAGGCGAGGGCCCGAGGGCGGTACTCCTACAATGAGCAGTTCTTC. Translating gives CSAREARARGRYSYNEQFF.

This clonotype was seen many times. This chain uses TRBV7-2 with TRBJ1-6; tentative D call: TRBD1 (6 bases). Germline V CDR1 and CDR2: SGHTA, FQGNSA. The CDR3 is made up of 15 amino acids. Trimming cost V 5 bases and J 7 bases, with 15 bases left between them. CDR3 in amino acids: CASSLQGGRNSPLHF. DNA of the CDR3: TGTGCCAGCAGCCTACAGGGTGGTAGAAATTCACCCCTCCACTTT.

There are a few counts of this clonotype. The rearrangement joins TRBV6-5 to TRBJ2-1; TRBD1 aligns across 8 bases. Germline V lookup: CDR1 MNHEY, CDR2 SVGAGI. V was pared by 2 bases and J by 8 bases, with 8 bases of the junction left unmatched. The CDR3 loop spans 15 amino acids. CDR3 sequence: CASSYRTGSADEQFF. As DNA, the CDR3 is TGTGCCAGCAGTTACCGGACAGGGTCCGCCGATGAGCAGTTCTTC.